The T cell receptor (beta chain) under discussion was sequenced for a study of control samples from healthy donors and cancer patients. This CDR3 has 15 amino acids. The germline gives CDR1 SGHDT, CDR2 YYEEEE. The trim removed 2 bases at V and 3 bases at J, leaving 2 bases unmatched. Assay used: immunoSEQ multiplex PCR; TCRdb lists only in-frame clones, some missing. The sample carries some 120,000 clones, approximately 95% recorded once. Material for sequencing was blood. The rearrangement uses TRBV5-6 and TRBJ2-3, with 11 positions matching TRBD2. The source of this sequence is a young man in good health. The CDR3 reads CASSLTSGGTDTQYF. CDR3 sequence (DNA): TGTGCCAGCAGCTTAACTAGCGGGGGAACAGATACGCAGTATTTT.